Presented here are 17 T cell receptor beta chains from one specimen sequenced in a study of T cell responses to AZD1222 COVID-19 vaccine. Assay used: immunoSEQ multiplex PCR; TCRdb lists only in-frame clones, some missing. Of some 120,000 clones in the sample, approximately 90% were seen once. This material consisted of peripheral blood, taken on day 0 of AZD1222 vaccination. Receptors originate from an adult in good health.

The chain is built from TRBV11-2 and TRBJ1-2, with TRBD1 matching over 7 bases. The CDR3 contains 15 residues. V lost 2 bases, J lost 4 bases, and 7 bases stayed unmatched. Germline V gene data show CDR1 as SGHAT and CDR2 as FQNNGV. This chain's CDR3 is CASSLPGGDSYGYTF. CDR3 nucleotides: TGTGCCAGCAGCTTACCCGGGGGGGACAGCTATGGCTACACCTTC. The full variable domain, in which reference TRBV11-2 and TRBJ1-2 provide the parts outside the CDR3, is EAGVAQSPRYKIIEKRQSVAFWCNPISGHATLYWYQQILGQGPKLLIQFQNNGVVDDSQLPKDRFSAERLKGVDSTLKIQPAKLEDSAVYLCASSLPGGDSYGYTFGSGTRLTVV.

The chain joins TRBV19 to TRBJ2-6, with D perhaps being TRBD1 or TRBD2 (5 bases each). Germline CDR1 and CDR2: LNHDA and SQIVND (reference sequence). The CDR3 runs to 17 residues. The V gene lost 1 base and the J gene lost 2 bases, with 12 bases spanning the gap. Here the CDR3 reads CASSIGARGAGANVLTF. Written as DNA, the CDR3 is TGTGCCAGTAGTATAGGAGCCCGGGGCGCTGGGGCCAACGTCCTGACTTTC.

This clone was counted once. The chain uses TRBV18 and TRBJ1-1; 12 bases align to TRBD1. The V and J ends lost 3 bases and 4 bases, in that order; junction bases with no gene match: 6. The V gene's germline CDR1 is KGHSH and CDR2 LQKENI. This CDR3 has 16 amino acids. Here the CDR3 reads CASSPRDRGRGTEAFF. For the CDR3, the DNA is TGTGCCAGCTCACCCCGGGACAGGGGGCGAGGCACTGAAGCTTTCTTT.

J is TRBJ1-2 and V is TRBV28, with D possibly being TRBD1 (5 bases). CDR1 is MDHEN, CDR2 SYDVKM, per germline. This CDR3 is built from 12 residues. The germline V and J ends were trimmed by 9 bases and 4 bases, with 12 bases remaining between them. CDR3 coding DNA: TGTGCCAGTAGGGGCAGCATCTATGGCTACACCTTC. Protein: CASRGSIYGYTF.

V is TRBV7-8 and J is TRBJ2-3, with D possibly matching TRBD1 (5 bases). V shed 2 bases and J shed 4 bases, with 10 bases lying between them. This CDR3 is 14 amino acids long. Looked up from germline, CDR1 is SGHVS and CDR2 is FQNEAQ. CDR3 coding DNA: TGTGCCAGCAGCTTACCGACAGCCGCAGATACGCAGTATTTT. Translation gives CASSLPTAADTQYF.

The CDR3 is CASTQGVGTYEQYF. CDR3 in DNA: TGTGCCAGCACCCAGGGGGTCGGCACCTACGAGCAGTACTTC. The chain combines TRBV3-1 (or the pseudogene TRBV3-2) with TRBJ2-7; 7 bases agree with TRBD1. Trimming removed 7 bases from V and 2 bases from J; junction bases left unmatched: 8. CDR3 length: 14 amino acids. CDR1 LGHDT and CDR2 YNNKEL come from the germline V gene (reference sequence).

The chain recombines TRBV9 with TRBJ2-7; TRBD1 might be the D (6 bases). This CDR3 comprises 16 residues. Trimming removed 0 bases from V and 0 bases from J, with 13 bases in between. CDR1 and CDR2 from the germline V gene are SGDLS and YYNGEE. In nucleotides, the CDR3 is TGTGCCAGCAGCGTAGGGGGGCAGGCAACCTCCTACGAGCAGTACTTC. Translated: CASSVGGQATSYEQYF.

J is TRBJ1-1 and V is TRBV7-6, with 7 positions matching TRBD1. The V segment lost 6 bases and the J segment 2 bases; nucleotides outside the gene matches: 3. Germline V gives CDR1 SGHVS, CDR2 FNYEAQ. The length of the CDR3 is 13 residues. The CDR3 DNA reads TGTGCCAGCAGATCAGGGGGTAACACTGAAGCTTTCTTT. Translating it yields CASRSGGNTEAFF. The full variable domain, in which reference TRBV7-6 and TRBJ1-1 provide the parts outside the CDR3, is GAGVSQSPRYKVTKRGQDVALRCDPISGHVSLYWYRQALGQGPEFLTYFNYEAQQDKSGLPNDRFSAERPEGSISTLTIQRTEQRDSAMYRCASRSGGNTEAFFGQGTRLTVV.

The rearrangement joins TRBV4-1 to TRBJ1-2; D is unclear. CDR3 length equals 14 residues. Trimming shortened V by 4 bases and J by 0 bases, and 9 bases separated the two germline ends. Germline values: CDR1 MGHRA, CDR2 YSYEKL. The CDR3 DNA reads TGCGCCAGCAGCCTTGAGGTAGCTAACTATGGCTACACCTTC. Amino acids: CASSLEVANYGYTF.

This chain links TRBV24-1 with TRBJ2-5, with D maybe TRBD2 (5 bases). The CDR3 is made up of 16 amino acids. Looked up from germline, CDR1 is KGHDR and CDR2 is SFDVKD. V was shortened by 4 bases and J by 2 bases, with 16 bases between the two germline ends. CDR3 loop: CATSEGGKGVQETQYF. The CDR3 DNA follows: TGTGCCACCAGTGAAGGAGGCAAGGGCGTACAAGAGACCCAGTACTTC.

The chain is built from TRBV7-9 and TRBJ1-5; tentatively, D is TRBD1 (6 bases). The CDR3 has 16 amino acids. The germline CDR1 and CDR2 sequences are SEHNR and FQNEAQ (reference sequence). Trimming cost V 4 bases and J 1 base, with 14 bases left between them. The CDR3 region is CASSSQGTGSNQPQHF. The CDR3 nucleotides are TGTGCCAGCAGCTCACAGGGAACGGGAAGCAATCAGCCCCAGCATTTT.

This rearrangement joins TRBV11-2 to TRBJ2-5; D is perhaps TRBD1 (5 bases). Germline-derived CDR1 and CDR2 are SGHAT and FQNNGV. This CDR3 contains 14 residues. Trimming took off 2 bases at V and 2 bases at J, with 9 bases between the two ends. DNA of the CDR3: TGTGCCAGCAGCTTAAGGTCAGGGCAAGAGACCCAGTACTTC. As protein: CASSLRSGQETQYF.

With respect to this clone: Compared with germline, one end of the junction differs, possibly owing to a read error. The chain combines TRBV6-5 with TRBJ2-3; D tentatively fits TRBD1 or TRBD2 (5 bases each). The CDR3 sequence is 15 residues long. Germline V gives CDR1 MNHEY, CDR2 SVGAGI. CDR3 in DNA: TGTGCCAGCACTTACGGGAAGGGGTTCGGAGATACGCAGTATTTT. This encodes CASTYGKGFGDTQYF.

The rearrangement links TRBV28 to TRBJ1-6; maybe TRBD1 (5 bases). CDR1 MDHEN and CDR2 SYDVKM come from the germline V gene. The CDR3 runs to 15 residues. V lost 3 bases and J lost 7, with 13 bases in between. The DNA for the CDR3 is TGTGCCAGCAGTTTGTGGGGCGCGAAGAATTCACCCCTCCACTTT. It yields the protein CASSLWGAKNSPLHF.

The V call is TRBV19, the J call TRBJ1-5, with D unresolved. V lost 3 bases to trimming and J lost 4 bases, with 19 bases between them. Germline loops: CDR1 LNHDA, CDR2 SQIVND (reference sequence). CDR3 length: 17 amino acids. Written as DNA, the CDR3 is TGTGCCAGTAGTATGGGCAGGTCGTATTCCGGGAATCAGCCCCAGCATTTT. Encoded protein: CASSMGRSYSGNQPQHF.

This clone has more than one count but fewer than ten. The chain carries TRBV7-2 and TRBJ1-6; D is perhaps TRBD1 (6 bases). CDR1 and CDR2 from the germline V gene are SGHTA and FQGNSA. Trimming removed 5 bases at V and 6 bases at J, with 11 bases between. This CDR3 is 14 amino acids long. The CDR3 DNA follows: TGTGCCAGCAGCATAACAGGGTTTAATTCACCCCTCCACTTT. It translates to CASSITGFNSPLHF.

The chain recombines TRBV6-1 with TRBJ1-1, with 9 bases matching TRBD1. In germline, CDR1 is MNHNS, CDR2 SASEGT. This CDR3 has 15 amino acids. V gave up 3 bases and J gave up 5 bases; unmatched junction bases: 7. The CDR3 spells CASSDPGTGRTEAFF. In nucleotides, the CDR3 is TGTGCCAGCAGTGACCCCGGGACAGGGAGGACTGAAGCTTTCTTT.